The next 2 T cell receptor beta chains were all read from a single sample in a study of blood T cell repertoires in COVID-19. Only in-frame clones appear in the TCRdb table, and some are missing; sequencing was by immunoSEQ multiplex PCR. The sample carries approximately 120,000 clones, roughly 88% recorded once. Sequencing input: peripheral blood. The receptors were sampled from a woman of 80 years or more with active or convalescent COVID-19.

The chain carries TRBV25-1 and TRBJ2-7, with 8 bases lining up with TRBD1. This CDR3 contains 15 residues. V lost 6 bases to trimming and J lost 3 bases; unmatched junction nucleotides: 10. CDR1 is MGHDK and CDR2 is SYGVNS in the germline V gene. The CDR3 is CASSPSRTGSYEQYF. The CDR3 nucleotides read TGTGCCAGCAGCCCCAGTCGGACAGGGAGCTACGAGCAGTACTTC.

This rearrangement joins TRBV6-5 to TRBJ1-2, with TRBD1 matching 8 bases. CDR1 and CDR2 from the germline V gene are MNHEY and SVGAGI. Trimming cost V 10 bases and J 1 base; bases outside gene matches: 8. The CDR3 runs to 14 residues. This chain's CDR3 is CATKYGQGNYGYTF. CDR3 sequence (DNA): TGTGCCACCAAATACGGACAGGGTAACTATGGCTACACCTTC.